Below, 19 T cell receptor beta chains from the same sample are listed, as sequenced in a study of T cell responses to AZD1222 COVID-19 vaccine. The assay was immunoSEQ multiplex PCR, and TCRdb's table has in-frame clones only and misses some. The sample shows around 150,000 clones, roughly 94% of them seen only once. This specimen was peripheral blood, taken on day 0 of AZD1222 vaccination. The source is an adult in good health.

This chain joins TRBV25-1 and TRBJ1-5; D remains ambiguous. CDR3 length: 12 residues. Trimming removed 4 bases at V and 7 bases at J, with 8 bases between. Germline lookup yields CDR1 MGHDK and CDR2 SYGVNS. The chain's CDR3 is CASSVSEQPQHF. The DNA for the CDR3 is TGTGCCAGCAGTGTGTCGGAACAGCCCCAGCATTTT.

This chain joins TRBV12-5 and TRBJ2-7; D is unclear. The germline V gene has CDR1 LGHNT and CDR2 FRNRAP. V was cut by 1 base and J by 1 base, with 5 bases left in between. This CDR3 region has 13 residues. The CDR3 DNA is TGTGCTAGTGGTTTGGACAAATCCTACGAGCAGTACTTC. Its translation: CASGLDKSYEQYF.

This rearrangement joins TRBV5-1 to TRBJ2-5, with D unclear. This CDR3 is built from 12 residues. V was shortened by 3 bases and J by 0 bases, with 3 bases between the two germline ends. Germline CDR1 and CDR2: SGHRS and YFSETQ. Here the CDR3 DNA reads TGCGCCAGCAGCTCGAACCAAGAGACCCAGTACTTC. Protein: CASSSNQETQYF.

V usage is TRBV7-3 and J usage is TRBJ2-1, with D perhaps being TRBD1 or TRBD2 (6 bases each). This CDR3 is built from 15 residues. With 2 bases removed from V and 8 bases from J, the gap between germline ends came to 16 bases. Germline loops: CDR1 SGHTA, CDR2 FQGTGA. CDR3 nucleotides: TGTGCCAGCAGCTTATCGGGGGCGATATATGATGAGCAGTTCTTC. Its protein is CASSLSGAIYDEQFF.

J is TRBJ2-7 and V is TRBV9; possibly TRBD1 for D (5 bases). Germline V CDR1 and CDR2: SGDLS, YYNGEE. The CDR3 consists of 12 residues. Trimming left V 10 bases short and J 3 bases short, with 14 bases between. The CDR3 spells CAPFNRHYEQYF. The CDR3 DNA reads TGTGCCCCGTTCAACAGGCACTACGAGCAGTACTTC.

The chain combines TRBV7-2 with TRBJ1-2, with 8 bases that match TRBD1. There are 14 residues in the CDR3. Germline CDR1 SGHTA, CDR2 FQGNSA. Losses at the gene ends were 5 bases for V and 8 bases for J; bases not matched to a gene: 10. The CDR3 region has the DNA TGTGCCAGCAGCATCACGGACAGGGTGGGCGGCTACACCTTC. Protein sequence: CASSITDRVGGYTF.

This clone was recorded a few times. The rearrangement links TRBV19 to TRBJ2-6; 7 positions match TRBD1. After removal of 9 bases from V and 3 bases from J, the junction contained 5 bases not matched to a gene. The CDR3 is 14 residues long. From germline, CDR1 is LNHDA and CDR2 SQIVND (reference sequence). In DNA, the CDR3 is TGTGCCAGCCAGGGGGTTGGTGGGGCCAACGTCCTGACTTTC. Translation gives CASQGVGGANVLTF.

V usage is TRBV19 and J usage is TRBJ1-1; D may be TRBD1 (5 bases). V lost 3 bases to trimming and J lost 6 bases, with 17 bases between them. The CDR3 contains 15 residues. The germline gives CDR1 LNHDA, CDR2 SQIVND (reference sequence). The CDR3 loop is CASSIGFSQGAEAFF. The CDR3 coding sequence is TGTGCCAGTAGTATCGGGTTCTCCCAAGGGGCTGAAGCTTTCTTT. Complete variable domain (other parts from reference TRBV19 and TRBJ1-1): DGGITQSPKYLFRKEGQNVTLSCEQNLNHDAMYWYRQDPGQGLRLIYYSQIVNDFQKGDIAEGYSVSREKKESFPLTVTSAQKNPTAFYLCASSIGFSQGAEAFFGQGTRLTVV.

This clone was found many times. The CDR3 reads CSASGGVSNQPQHF. The CDR3, as DNA: TGCAGTGCTAGTGGAGGAGTTAGCAATCAGCCCCAGCATTTT. This sequence joins TRBV20-1 and TRBJ1-5; D is unclear. The germline gives CDR1 DFQATT, CDR2 SNEGSKA (reference sequence). This CDR3 has 14 amino acids. The V gene lost 3 bases and the J gene lost 0 bases, with 9 bases spanning the gap.

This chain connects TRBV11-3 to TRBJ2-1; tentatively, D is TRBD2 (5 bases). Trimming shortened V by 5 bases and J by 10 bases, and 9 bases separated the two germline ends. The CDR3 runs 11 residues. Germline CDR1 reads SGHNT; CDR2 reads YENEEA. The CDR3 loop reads CASSRGEEQFF. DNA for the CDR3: TGTGCCAGCAGCCGTGGGGAGGAGCAGTTCTTC.

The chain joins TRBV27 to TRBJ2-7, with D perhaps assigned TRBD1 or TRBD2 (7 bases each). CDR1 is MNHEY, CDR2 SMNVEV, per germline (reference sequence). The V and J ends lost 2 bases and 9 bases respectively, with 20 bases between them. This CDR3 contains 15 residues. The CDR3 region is CASSLSGTAGLGQYF. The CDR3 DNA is TGTGCCAGCAGTTTAAGCGGGACAGCAGGCCTGGGGCAGTACTTC.

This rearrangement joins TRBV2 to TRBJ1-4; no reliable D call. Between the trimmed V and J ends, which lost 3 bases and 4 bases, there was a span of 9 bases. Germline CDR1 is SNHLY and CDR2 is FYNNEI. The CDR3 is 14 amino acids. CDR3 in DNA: TGTGCCAGCAGTGAGCGACGGCGTAATGAAAAACTGTTTTTT. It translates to CASSERRRNEKLFF.

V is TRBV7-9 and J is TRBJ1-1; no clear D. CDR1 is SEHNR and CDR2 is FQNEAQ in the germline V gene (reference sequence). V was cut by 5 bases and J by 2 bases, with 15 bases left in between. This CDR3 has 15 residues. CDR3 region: CASSPKDRLNTEAFF. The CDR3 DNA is TGTGCCAGCAGCCCTAAAGACCGGCTTAACACTGAAGCTTTCTTT.

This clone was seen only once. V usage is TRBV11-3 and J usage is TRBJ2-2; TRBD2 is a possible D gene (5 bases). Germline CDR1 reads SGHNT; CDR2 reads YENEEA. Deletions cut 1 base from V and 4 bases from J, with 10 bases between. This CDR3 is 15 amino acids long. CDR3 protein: CASSLGGSGTGELFF. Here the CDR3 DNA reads TGTGCCAGCAGCTTAGGCGGGTCTGGCACCGGGGAGCTGTTTTTT.

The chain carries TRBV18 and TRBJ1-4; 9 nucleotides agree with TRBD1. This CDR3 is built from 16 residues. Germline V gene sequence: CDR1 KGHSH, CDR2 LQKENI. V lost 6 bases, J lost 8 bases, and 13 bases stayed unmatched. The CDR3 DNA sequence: TGTGCCAGCTCCCAACAACAGGGACAGGGATACGAAAAACTGTTTTTT. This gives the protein CASSQQQGQGYEKLFF.

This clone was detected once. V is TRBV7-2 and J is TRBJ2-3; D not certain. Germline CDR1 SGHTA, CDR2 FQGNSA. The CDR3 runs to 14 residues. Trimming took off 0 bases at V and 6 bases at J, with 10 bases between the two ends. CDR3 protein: CASSLAVNGDTQYF. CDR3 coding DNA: TGTGCCAGCAGCTTAGCGGTCAATGGCGATACGCAGTATTTT.

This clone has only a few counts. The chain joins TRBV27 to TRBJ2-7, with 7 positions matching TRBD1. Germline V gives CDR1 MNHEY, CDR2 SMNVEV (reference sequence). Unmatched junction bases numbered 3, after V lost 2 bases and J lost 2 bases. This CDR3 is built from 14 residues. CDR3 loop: CASSLGQGAYEQYF. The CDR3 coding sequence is TGTGCCAGCAGTTTAGGGCAGGGGGCCTACGAGCAGTACTTC.

CDR3 in DNA: TGTGCCAGCAGTGATGCTAGACAGAGCACAGATACGCAGTATTTT. As protein: CASSDARQSTDTQYF. The genes are TRBV25-1 and TRBJ2-3, with D tentatively TRBD1 (5 bases). From germline, CDR1 is MGHDK and CDR2 SYGVNS. V was cut by 3 bases and J by 0 bases, with 10 bases left in between. The CDR3 runs to 15 residues.

The CDR3 DNA reads TGTGCCAGCAGCTTGCCCCCGGGGGGCGCTGAGGGCTACACCTTC. Encoded protein: CASSLPPGGAEGYTF. This chain uses TRBV5-4 with TRBJ1-2; tentative D call: TRBD1 (6 bases). This CDR3 spans 15 amino acids. V dropped 1 base and J dropped 8 bases, with 18 bases sitting between them. Looked up from germline, CDR1 is SGHNT and CDR2 is YYREEE (reference sequence).